The source of this T cell receptor (beta chain) is a study of cytomegalovirus exposure and HLA in healthy donors. Primers: 60 Vbeta forward and 13 Jbeta reverse. Profiling relied on immunoSEQ multiplex PCR, and the TCRdb table lists in-frame clones only, not all of them. The sample has approximately 180,000 clones, 80% seen once; the top ten hold 6.5% to 8.5%. Trimming removed 0 bases from V and 5 bases from J, with 9 bases in between. The CDR3 consists of 15 residues. From germline, CDR1 is SGHRS and CDR2 YFSETQ. This clone was counted once. The TCR comes from a man aged 25-45 years in good health and CMV-seropositive. J is TRBJ1-6 and V is TRBV5-1, with a weak D call TRBD1 (5 bases). The source material was PBMCs. CDR3 in amino acids: CASSLDRPNNSPLHF. CDR3 nucleotide sequence: TGCGCCAGCAGCTTGGACAGGCCTAATAATTCACCCCTCCACTTT.